This record covers a single T cell receptor (beta chain). This entry belongs to a study of blood T cell repertoires in COVID-19. Study overall: Researchers got acute and convalescent COVID-19 samples from the United States, Italy and Spain.

Authors' data handling: Amplification of reference gene primers provided the estimated nucleated cell counts. Using immunoSEQ multiplex PCR, the repertoire was profiled, and TCRdb retains in-frame clones only, with some absent. D and trimming come from the DNA, and the V and J calls and clone size come from that table. The profile shows approximately 21,000 clones, 79% of them singletons. Germline V gives CDR1 SGHTA, CDR2 FQGNSA. This CDR3 is built from 14 residues. V gave up 1 base and J gave up 3 bases, with 9 bases separating them. The sample comprised peripheral blood. The chain joins TRBV7-2 to TRBJ1-1; possible D gene TRBD1, 6 bases. This receptor was taken from a man older than 75 with acute or convalescent COVID-19. CDR3 amino acids: CASSLEGGYTEAFF. The CDR3, as DNA: TGTGCCAGCAGCTTAGAGGGGGGGTACACTGAAGCTTTCTTT.